Described below is a single T cell receptor (beta chain) sequence and its context. This record comes from a study of shared clonotypes between healthy human individuals. Profiled with immunoSEQ multiplex PCR; TCRdb holds only in-frame clones, not every one. The profile shows about 2 million clones, over 85% of them singletons. The CDR3 contains 15 residues. The germline V gene has CDR1 SGHTA and CDR2 FQGNSA. Losses at the gene ends were 5 bases for V and 8 bases for J; bases not matched to a gene: 11. It was CD45RO-negative cells, positively selected for CCR7, that made up naive CD8 cells, with terminally differentiated effector memory CD45RA+ cells excluded.

Input material: naive CD8+ T cells sorted from blood. V usage is TRBV7-2 and J usage is TRBJ1-4; the match to TRBD1 covers 7 bases. The sequence was obtained from a young man in good health. The CDR3: CASSEVTGAQEKLFF. The CDR3 coding sequence is TGTGCCAGCAGCGAAGTTACAGGGGCCCAGGAAAAACTGTTTTTT. The full variable domain, rest sourced from reference TRBV7-2 and TRBJ1-4, is GAGVSQSPSNKVTEKGKDVELRCDPISGHTALYWYRQSLGQGLEFLIYFQGNSAPDKSGLPSDRFSAERTGGSVSTLTIQRTQQEDSAVYLCASSEVTGAQEKLFFGSGTQLSVL.